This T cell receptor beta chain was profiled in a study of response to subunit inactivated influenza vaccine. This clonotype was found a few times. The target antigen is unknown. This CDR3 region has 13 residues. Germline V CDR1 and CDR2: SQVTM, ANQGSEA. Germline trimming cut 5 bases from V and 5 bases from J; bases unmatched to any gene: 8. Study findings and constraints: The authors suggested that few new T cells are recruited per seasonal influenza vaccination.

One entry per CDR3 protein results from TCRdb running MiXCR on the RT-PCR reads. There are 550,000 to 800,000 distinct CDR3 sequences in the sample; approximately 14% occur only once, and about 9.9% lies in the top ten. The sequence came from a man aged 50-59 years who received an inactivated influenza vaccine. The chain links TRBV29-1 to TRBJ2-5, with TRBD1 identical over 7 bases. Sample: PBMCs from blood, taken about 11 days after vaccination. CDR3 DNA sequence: TGCAGCGTTCGACCAGGGGGACGGGAGACCCAGTACTTC. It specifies CSVRPGGRETQYF.